A selection of T cell receptor beta chains follows, all from one sample in a study of T cells in Graves' hyperthyroidism and ophthalmopathy. TCRdb re-called the multiplex PCR reads with MiXCR, one entry per CDR3 protein. Of roughly 280,000 distinct CDR3 sequences listed, over 15% were seen once; the top ten hold around 61%. Material for sequencing was blood. The source of these receptors is an older woman with Graves' ophthalmopathy. The CDR3 runs from the conserved cysteine through the conserved F or W. Fields, in order: V gene, clone size, D gene, J gene, CDR3 DNA, CDR3 protein. D genes are given only for firm matches. For some rows the clone size is stated as once, few or many, or as a class when expanded; others skip it.

TRBV20-1	.	.	TRBJ1-2	TGCAGTGCGTACCTATCCCCCTATGGCTACACCTTC	CSAYLSPYGYTF
TRBV10-3	.	.	TRBJ1-5	TGTGCCATCAGTGACCCCTTAAACCATAGCAATCAGCCCCAGCATTTT	CAISDPLNHSNQPQHF
TRBV5-5	few	.	TRBJ1-4	TGTGCCAGCAGCTTTATTGCAACTAATGAAAAACTGTTTTTT	CASSFIATNEKLFF
TRBV7-9	many	TRBD1	TRBJ2-7	TGTGCCAGCAGCTTAACCGGGACAGGGACTACCTACGAGCAGTACTTC	CASSLTGTGTTYEQYF
TRBV11-2	many	.	TRBJ2-7	TGTGCCAGCAGCTTAGAGAGGGTATCCTACGAGCAGTACTTC	CASSLERVSYEQYF
TRBV2	many	.	TRBJ2-7	TGTGCCAGCAGTGAGGGCTCCTACGAGCAGTACTTC	CASSEGSYEQYF
TRBV20-1	.	.	TRBJ2-1	TGCAGTGCTAGAGGAACCGGCGCTCCTCTACTCAATGAGCAGTTCTTC	CSARGTGAPLLNEQFF
TRBV5-1	many	.	TRBJ2-7	TGCGCCAGCAGCCCAGGACGGTCCCGGGACGAGCAGTACTTC	CASSPGRSRDEQYF
TRBV20-1	few	.	TRBJ1-2	TGCAGTGCCCCACCTGAGGGGGGCGCCCTGGGTGGCTACACCTTC	CSAPPEGGALGGYTF
TRBV7-3	.	.	TRBJ2-1	TGTACCAGCAGCTTAGGTGCGGCAGGGAGGATGAATGAGCAGTTCTTC	CTSSLGAAGRMNEQFF
TRBV12-3/TRBV12-4	few	TRBD1	TRBJ2-3	TGTGCCAGCAACTTAGGACAGGCCACAGATACGCAGTATTTT	CASNLGQATDTQYF
TRBV5-1	few	TRBD1	TRBJ2-6	TGCGCCAGCAGCACGGGACAGGGGACTGGGGCCAACGTCCTGACTTTC	CASSTGQGTGANVLTF
TRBV7-9	many	TRBD2	TRBJ2-7	TGTGCCAGCAGCTACGGGGGACTAAACGAGCAGTACTTC	CASSYGGLNEQYF
TRBV11-2	many	.	TRBJ2-7	TGTGCCAGCAGCTTATGGGGATACGAGCAGTACTTC	CASSLWGYEQYF
TRBV7-9	few	TRBD2	TRBJ2-2	TGTGCCAGCAGCTCGGGACTAGTCACCGGGGAGCTGTTTTTT	CASSSGLVTGELFF
TRBV2	many	TRBD1	TRBJ2-1	TGTGCCAGCAGATCGGGACAGGGGGGGAATGAGCAGTTCTTC	CASRSGQGGNEQFF
TRBV27	few	.	TRBJ2-4	TGTGCCAGCAGTCCCGGGCTCCATACCCTAAACATTCAGTACTTC	CASSPGLHTLNIQYF
TRBV6-1	many	TRBD1	TRBJ2-7	TGTGCCAGCAGGCCAACAGGGGGACTCTACGAGCAGTACTTC	CASRPTGGLYEQYF
TRBV24-1	.	.	TRBJ2-2	TGTGCCACCAGTGACCATTCCACTACGCTTAGCACCGGGGAGCTGTTTTTT	CATSDHSTTLSTGELFF
TRBV7-2	many	TRBD2	TRBJ2-3	TGTGCCAGCAGCTTTTATAGCGGGAGTGGTGATACGCAGTATTTT	CASSFYSGSGDTQYF
TRBV7-3	many	TRBD2	TRBJ2-1	TGTGCCAGCAGCCCTGCCCGGGCTAGCGGGAACTCCTACAATGAGCAGTTCTTC	CASSPARASGNSYNEQFF
TRBV20-1	many	.	TRBJ1-1	TGCAGTGCCGACGTAGGACGCGCGAACACTGAAGCTTTCTTT	CSADVGRANTEAFF
TRBV20-1	.	.	TRBJ2-2	TGCAGTGCTAGAGATCGAGGGGGGGCCACCGGGGAGCTGTTTTTT	CSARDRGGATGELFF
TRBV12-3/TRBV12-4	many	.	TRBJ1-2	TGTGCCAGCGGCGCCGGCCTTACCTATGGCTACACCTTC	CASGAGLTYGYTF
TRBV5-6	.	TRBD2	TRBJ2-3	TGTGCCAGCAGCTTGGAACTAGCGGGAAGCACAGATACGCAGTATTTT	CASSLELAGSTDTQYF
TRBV6-2/TRBV6-3	.	.	TRBJ2-6	TGTGCCAGCAGCCGGGACTCCAGGACCAGCAACGTCCTGACTTTC	CASSRDSRTSNVLTF
TRBV6-1	many	.	TRBJ2-3	TGTGCCAGCAGCAGACAGTTCACAGATACGCAGTATTTT	CASSRQFTDTQYF
TRBV29-1	once	.	TRBJ1-2	TGCAGCACCGAGGCCCGGACGGGCTATGGCTACACCTTC	CSTEARTGYGYTF
TRBV11-2	many	TRBD1	TRBJ1-1	TGTGCCAGCAGCCCCACGACAGGGTGGAGGACTGAAGCTTTCTTT	CASSPTTGWRTEAFF
TRBV4-3	.	.	TRBJ2-7	TGCGCCAGCAGCCAAGATCGAGGTCCCTACGAGCAGTACTTC	CASSQDRGPYEQYF
TRBV9	many	TRBD1	TRBJ2-7	TGTGCCAGACACCAGGGACAGGGAGTTGGCGAGCAGTACTTC	CARHQGQGVGEQYF
TRBV5-4	few	.	TRBJ2-7	TGTGCCAGCAGCCTTAACCGGGACCCGAAAACAAGTGAGCAGTACTTC	CASSLNRDPKTSEQYF
TRBV10-3	many	TRBD2	TRBJ2-1	TGTGCCATCAGTGACCCCCGACTAGCGGGAGGGGACAATGAGCAGTTCTTC	CAISDPRLAGGDNEQFF
TRBV2	.	.	TRBJ2-1	TGTGCCAGCAGCACGGAGGGAGTGTTCTACAATGAGCAGCTCTTC	CASSTEGVFYNEQLF
TRBV18	many	TRBD1	TRBJ2-7	TGTGCCAGCTCACCACAGGGACAGGGGATATACGAGCAGTACTTC	CASSPQGQGIYEQYF
TRBV18	.	.	TRBJ1-4	TGTGCCAGCTCACCCCTGAGTAGCACCAAGACTAATGAAAAACTGTTTTTT	CASSPLSSTKTNEKLFF
TRBV12-3/TRBV12-4	many	.	TRBJ1-5	TGTGCCAGCAGTTGGACAGATGATAGCAATCAGCCCCAGCATTTT	CASSWTDDSNQPQHF
TRBV6-1	few	.	TRBJ1-1	TGTGCCAGCAGTGAAGCTGAAGGGGGTGGTTTTTCGGCCTTTCTCAAACTCGAAGCTTTCTTT	CASSEAEGGGFSAFLKLEAFF
TRBV27	many	TRBD2	TRBJ2-1	TGTGCCAGCGGAAAAACTGGACTAGCGGGAGGAACCTCCTACAATGAGCAGTTCTTC	CASGKTGLAGGTSYNEQFF
TRBV7-2	few	.	TRBJ1-6	TGTGCCAGCAGCCTTGGCCTGGTCCGACCCCTCCACTTT	CASSLGLVRPLHF
TRBV29-1	many	.	TRBJ2-3	TGCAGCGTTGAAGGTGGCGGAACAGATACGCAGTATTTT	CSVEGGGTDTQYF
TRBV3-1	many	.	TRBJ2-2	TGTGCCAGCAGCCTTATCAGGGTATCTCGAACCGGGGAGCTGTTTTTT	CASSLIRVSRTGELFF
TRBV19	.	TRBD1	TRBJ2-5	TGTGCCAGTAACGTCCGACAGGGCGAGACCCAGTACTTC	CASNVRQGETQYF
TRBV7-6	few	.	TRBJ2-3	TGTGCCAGCAGCCAAGAAGTGGGCAGGGGCAGAGATACGCAGTATTTT	CASSQEVGRGRDTQYF
TRBV14	.	TRBD1	TRBJ1-2	TGTGCCAGCAGCCCAAACAGGGGCCGTCACTATGGCTACACCTTC	CASSPNRGRHYGYTF
TRBV3-1	few	.	TRBJ1-6	TGTGCCAGCAGCCAAGGGACAGCCAATTCACCCCTCCACTTT	CASSQGTANSPLHF
TRBV7-2	few	.	TRBJ1-6	TGTGCCAGCAGCTTATTCATAGGGGACCCACCCCTCCACTTT	CASSLFIGDPPLHF
TRBV20-1	few	.	TRBJ2-2	TGCAGTGCCACCTCGGCGGACAGCCCGACCACCGGGGAGCTGTTTTTT	CSATSADSPTTGELFF
TRBV14	.	TRBD1	TRBJ1-1	TGTGCCAGCAGCCAAGATGCAGGGGGCACTGAAGCTTTCTTT	CASSQDAGGTEAFF
TRBV14	many	.	TRBJ2-3	TGTGCCAGCAGCCAAGGATGGGAACTTACGCAGTATTTT	CASSQGWELTQYF
TRBV18	many	TRBD2	TRBJ2-3	TGTGCCAGCTCACCACCGGGACTAGCGGCAGATACGCAGTATTTT	CASSPPGLAADTQYF
TRBV7-9	.	.	TRBJ1-3	TGTGCCGGCAGCGTTAAAAACAGCGGAGGAAACACCATATATTTT	CAGSVKNSGGNTIYF
TRBV20-1	.	TRBD1	TRBJ2-2	TGCAGTGCTAGAGACCCGGGACAGGACACCGGGGAGCTGTTTTTT	CSARDPGQDTGELFF
TRBV7-9	many	.	TRBJ2-3	TGTGCCAGCAGCTTAGGTCGGGGGCCCGAAGATACGCAGTATTTT	CASSLGRGPEDTQYF
TRBV28	.	.	TRBJ1-4	TGTGCCAGCAGTTCGGGTGGATCTAATGAAAAACTGTTTTTT	CASSSGGSNEKLFF
TRBV20-1	many	TRBD1	TRBJ2-1	TGCAGTGCTAGTGGGACAGGGGTTATAAATGAGCAGTTCTTC	CSASGTGVINEQFF